The 30 T cell receptor beta chains reported below all come from one sample, sequenced in a study of blood T cell repertoires in COVID-19. Sequencing used immunoSEQ multiplex PCR; TCRdb keeps in-frame clones, though not all of them. The sample includes 430,000 or so clones, roughly 90% of them seen just once. What was sequenced was PBMCs or T cells enriched from blood (not recorded which). The receptors derive from a woman aged 40 to 50 who had recovered from COVID-19.

This sequence joins TRBV5-4 and TRBJ2-7; TRBD2 aligns across 8 bases. Per the germline V gene, CDR1 is SGHNT and CDR2 is YYREEE (reference sequence). V lost 0 bases to trimming and J lost 6 bases; unmatched junction nucleotides: 8. This CDR3 contains 15 residues. CDR3 region: CASSLERLAGVEQYF. CDR3 in DNA: TGTGCCAGCAGCTTGGAACGGCTAGCGGGCGTCGAGCAGTACTTC.

V gene TRBV4-2 combines with J gene TRBJ2-4; perhaps TRBD1 as D (5 bases). The length of the CDR3 is 17 residues. V was shortened by 2 bases and J by 1 base, with 15 bases between the two germline ends. Germline V gives CDR1 LGHNA, CDR2 YNFKEQ. The CDR3 region is CASSQLADKWAKNIQYF. Here the CDR3 DNA reads TGTGCCAGCAGCCAATTGGCGGACAAGTGGGCCAAAAACATTCAGTACTTC.

V and J are TRBV7-8 and TRBJ1-4; D is perhaps TRBD1 (6 bases). V shed 5 bases and J shed 8 bases, with 21 bases lying between them. CDR1 is SGHVS, CDR2 FQNEAQ, per germline. This CDR3 contains 16 residues. In DNA, the CDR3 is TGTGCCAGCAGCCCAAGCCGGTGGGGGGGGCGGGAAAAACTGTTTTTT. This encodes CASSPSRWGGREKLFF.

This chain links TRBV5-6 with TRBJ1-2; the match to TRBD1 covers 9 bases. This CDR3 spans 14 amino acids. V dropped 3 bases and J dropped 7; count of bases not matched to a gene: 7. In germline, CDR1 is SGHDT, CDR2 YYEEEE. The CDR3 DNA is TGTGCCAGCAGCTACCGGGACAGGGCTCCTGGCTACACCTTC. Translating gives CASSYRDRAPGYTF.

The rearrangement uses TRBV5-1 and TRBJ2-3, with TRBD1 matching over 9 bases. CDR1 is SGHRS and CDR2 is YFSETQ in the germline V gene. J was trimmed by 3 bases and V by 3 bases; bases with no gene match: 8. This CDR3 region has 16 residues. CDR3 nucleotide sequence: TGCGCCAGCAGCTCCGATGGACAGGGGAGGACAGATACGCAGTATTTT. Translation gives CASSSDGQGRTDTQYF.

Note on this clone: A read error may produce the germline difference seen at one junction end. The rearrangement joins TRBV14 to TRBJ2-7; D is perhaps TRBD1 (6 bases). This CDR3 is built from 14 residues. CDR1 is SGHDN, CDR2 FVKESK, per germline. The CDR3 protein is CVSSWDTGSYEQYF. The DNA of the CDR3 is TGTGTCAGCAGCTGGGACACCGGCTCCTACGAGCAGTACTTC.

The chain recombines TRBV7-9 with TRBJ2-5, with D tentatively TRBD2 (5 bases). The germline gives CDR1 SEHNR, CDR2 FQNEAQ (reference sequence). The CDR3 contains 14 residues. Trimming removed 3 bases at V and 4 bases at J, with 12 bases between. CDR3 sequence (DNA): TGTGCCAGCAGCTTCGAGGGAACCTCAGAGACCCAGTACTTC. Its protein product is CASSFEGTSETQYF. The entire variable domain, with the rest obtained from reference TRBV7-9 and TRBJ2-5, is as follows: DTGVSQNPRHKITKRGQNVTFRCDPISEHNRLYWYRQTLGQGPEFLTYFQNEAQLEKSRLLSDRFSAERPKGSFSTLEIQRTEQGDSAMYLCASSFEGTSETQYFGPGTRLLVL.

This clone was detected only once. The chain employs TRBV4-3 and TRBJ2-5; D ambiguous. Germline CDR1 is LGHNA and CDR2 is YSLEER. This CDR3 spans 13 amino acids. V was cut by 4 bases and J by 5 bases, with 11 bases left in between. In DNA form, the CDR3 reads TGCGCCAGCAGCCTTGGGTCCAGGGAGACCCAGTACTTC. It is translated as CASSLGSRETQYF.

The chain recombines TRBV21-1 with TRBJ2-5; the D segment call TRBD2 is taken from the table without a DNA check. TRBV21-1 is flagged as a pseudogene. The CDR3 runs 13 residues. The CDR3 bases are TGTGCCAGCAGCGCGAACTCCCAAGAGACCCAGTACTTC. Encoded protein: CASSANSQETQYF.

The chain has TRBV5-6 and TRBJ1-2; no clear D gene. V gave up 2 bases and J gave up 6 bases, with 11 bases separating them. This CDR3 is built from 13 residues. Germline V gene data show CDR1 as SGHDT and CDR2 as YYEEEE. The CDR3 nucleotides read TGTGCCAGCAGCTTAGGAGGGTCCCATGGCTACACCTTC. It encodes CASSLGGSHGYTF.

The V and J genes are TRBV12-5 and TRBJ2-5; D possibly corresponds to TRBD2 (5 bases). The CDR3 extends over 14 amino acids. V shed 4 bases and J shed 5 bases, with 14 bases lying between them. CDR1 and CDR2 (germline): LGHNT, FRNRAP. This chain's CDR3 is CASGSGSLRETQYF. The CDR3 nucleotides read TGTGCTAGTGGTTCTGGGAGTCTCCGGGAGACCCAGTACTTC.

This chain joins TRBV2 and TRBJ2-2; tentatively, D is TRBD2 (6 bases). V gave up 7 bases and J gave up 11 bases, with 29 bases separating them. Germline V gives CDR1 SNHLY, CDR2 FYNNEI. The CDR3 length is 17 residues. CDR3 nucleotide sequence: TGTGCCAGCACTTCCCTCCCACCTTCTAGCGCTCGGAGAGAGCTGTTTTTT. It encodes CASTSLPPSSARRELFF.

The chain recombines TRBV25-1 with TRBJ2-1; 9 bases align to TRBD2. CDR3 length: 15 amino acids. J was trimmed by 5 bases and V by 3 bases; bases with no gene match: 5. Germline V gives CDR1 MGHDK, CDR2 SYGVNS. CDR3 nucleotides: TGTGCCAGCAGTGAGCGGGGGGGCCCCCACAATGAGCAGTTCTTC. Amino acid sequence: CASSERGGPHNEQFF. Together with reference TRBV25-1 and TRBJ2-1, the CDR3 gives the full variable domain: EADIYQTPRYLVIGTGKKITLECSQTMGHDKMYWYQQDPGMELHLIHYSYGVNSTEKGDLSSESTVSRIRTEHFPLTLESARPSHTSQYLCASSERGGPHNEQFFGPGTRLTVL.

This chain joins TRBV9 and TRBJ2-7; 7 bases agree with TRBD1. The CDR3 runs 14 residues. CDR1 and CDR2 from the germline V gene are SGDLS and YYNGEE. The J segment lost 6 bases and the V segment lost 4 bases, leaving 10 bases of the junction unmatched. CDR3 sequence reads: CASSTTGASSEQYF. Here the CDR3 DNA reads TGTGCCAGCAGCACAACAGGGGCTTCGAGCGAGCAGTACTTC. The whole variable domain, filled in from reference TRBV9 and TRBJ2-7, reads DSGVTQTPKHLITATGQRVTLRCSPRSGDLSVYWYQQSLDQGLQFLIQYYNGEERAKGNILERFSAQQFPDLHSELNLSSLELGDSALYFCASSTTGASSEQYFGPGTRLTVT.

The chain has TRBV10-1 and TRBJ2-7, with 10 bases lining up with TRBD2. Germline CDR1 reads WNHNN; CDR2 reads SYGVQD (reference sequence). The CDR3 spans 13 residues. J was trimmed by 9 bases and V by 2 bases; bases with no gene match: 4. The CDR3 sequence is CASSETSGISQYF. CDR3 sequence (DNA): TGCGCCAGCAGTGAGACTAGCGGGATATCGCAGTACTTC.

The genes are TRBV18 and TRBJ1-3; 8 bases are a match to TRBD1. This CDR3 has 16 amino acids. Germline V gene lookup returns CDR1 KGHSH and CDR2 LQKENI. The V gene end was trimmed by 5 bases and the J gene end by 0 bases; junction bases not matched to a gene: 6. DNA of the CDR3: TGTGCCAGCTCATTTGAGACAGGGGACTCTGGAAACACCATATATTTT. Amino acid sequence: CASSFETGDSGNTIYF.

The rearrangement joins TRBV13 to TRBJ1-5; D gene uncertain. The CDR3 runs to 12 residues. Trimming cost V 3 bases and J 5 bases, with 5 bases left between them. Looked up from germline, CDR1 is PRHDT and CDR2 is FYEKMQ (reference sequence). The CDR3 loop reads CASSFIDQPQHF. Here the CDR3 DNA reads TGTGCCAGCAGCTTTATCGATCAGCCCCAGCATTTT.

The chain recombines TRBV4-2 with TRBJ1-1; no reliable D call. Germline CDR1 and CDR2: LGHNA and YNFKEQ. V was clipped by 0 bases and J by 0 bases, with 11 bases between them. CDR3 length: 16 residues. The CDR3 here is CASSQDSGRLNTEAFF. CDR3 coding DNA: TGTGCCAGCAGCCAAGACAGCGGGAGATTGAACACTGAAGCTTTCTTT.

In its sample, this clone was seen once. CDR3 in amino acids: CASSPERGSNQPQHF. In nucleotides, the CDR3 is TGTGCCAGCAGTCCCGAGCGCGGGAGCAATCAGCCCCAGCATTTT. The V and J genes are TRBV2 and TRBJ1-5; no clear D. Per the germline V gene, CDR1 is SNHLY and CDR2 is FYNNEI. The V gene lost 5 bases and the J gene lost 1 base, with 12 bases spanning the gap. The CDR3 extends over 15 amino acids.

The chain uses TRBV7-8 and TRBJ1-1; D remains ambiguous. Germline lookup yields CDR1 SGHVS and CDR2 FQNEAQ. CDR3 size: 14 residues. With 1 base removed from V and 9 bases from J, the gap between germline ends came to 15 bases. CDR3: CASSLEGGGSKAFF. DNA for the CDR3: TGTGCCAGCAGCTTAGAAGGCGGAGGCAGTAAAGCTTTCTTT.

The J gene is TRBJ2-1, the V gene TRBV7-2; no reliable D call. V was cut by 4 bases and J by 11 bases, with 12 bases left in between. Germline CDR1 is SGHTA and CDR2 is FQGNSA. The CDR3 spans 12 residues. In nucleotides, the CDR3 is TGTGCCAGCAGCTCCGATACTCAACAGCAGTTCTTC. Its translation: CASSSDTQQQFF.

V gene TRBV7-9 combines with J gene TRBJ1-3, with D possibly TRBD1 on 6 matching bases. Germline V gives CDR1 SEHNR, CDR2 FQNEAQ (reference sequence). V dropped 5 bases and J dropped 1 base, with 15 bases sitting between them. The CDR3 covers 16 residues. CDR3 coding DNA: TGTGCCAGCAGCGCCCACACAGGGTCATCTGGAAACACCATATATTTT. It specifies CASSAHTGSSGNTIYF.

This clone was recorded once. The gene calls are TRBV15 and TRBJ1-2, with a possible D match to TRBD1 (5 bases). The CDR3 runs 13 residues. V was trimmed by 1 base and J by 2 bases, leaving 5 bases between them. The V gene's germline CDR1 is LNHNV and CDR2 YYDKDF (reference sequence). Here the CDR3 DNA reads TGTGCCACCAGCAGAGGACAGAACTATGGCTACACCTTC. As protein: CATSRGQNYGYTF.

This chain links TRBV6-5 with TRBJ2-7, with D maybe TRBD2 (6 bases). The CDR3 contains 13 residues. Germline V gene data show CDR1 as MNHEY and CDR2 as SVGAGI. Trimming pared 4 bases from V and 3 bases from J, leaving 10 bases between. Written as DNA, the CDR3 is TGTGCCAGCAGTTCCACTAGCAGCTACGAGCAGTACTTC. Protein: CASSSTSSYEQYF.

J is TRBJ2-1 and V is TRBV24-1; D call uncertain. The CDR3 totals 12 residues. V was pared by 0 bases and J by 8 bases, with 4 bases between. Germline values: CDR1 KGHDR, CDR2 SFDVKD. This chain's CDR3 is CATSDLHYEQFF. The CDR3 region has the DNA TGTGCCACCAGTGATTTGCATTATGAGCAGTTCTTC.

This sequence joins TRBV15 and TRBJ2-7; D possibly corresponds to TRBD1 (6 bases). With 4 bases removed from V and 0 bases from J, the gap between germline ends came to 13 bases. This CDR3 contains 15 residues. CDR1 LNHNV and CDR2 YYDKDF come from the germline V gene (reference sequence). The DNA for the CDR3 is TGTGCCACCAGCATCGACAGGTCGAGCTCCTACGAGCAGTACTTC. It yields the protein CATSIDRSSSYEQYF.

The chain uses TRBV7-2 and TRBJ1-6; D is unresolved. The ends were cut back, 0 bases at V and 10 bases at J, with 7 bases in the middle. Per the germline V gene, CDR1 is SGHTA and CDR2 is FQGNSA. The CDR3 spans 13 residues. The CDR3, as DNA: TGTGCCAGCAGCTTAGCAAGGGAGTCACCCCTCCACTTT. This gives the protein CASSLARESPLHF. Combining the CDR3 with reference TRBV7-2 and TRBJ1-6 gives the whole variable domain GAGVSQSPSNKVTEKGKDVELRCDPISGHTALYWYRQSLGQGLEFLIYFQGNSAPDKSGLPSDRFSAERTGGSVSTLTIQRTQQEDSAVYLCASSLARESPLHFGNGTRLTVT.

CDR3 sequence (DNA): TGTGCCACCAGCCACTCTCGGGGGGGGGTATCTGGTAGAGCTTTCTTT. This encodes CATSHSRGGVSGRAFF. V and J are TRBV15 and TRBJ1-1; tentative D call: TRBD1 (5 bases). The length of the CDR3 is 16 residues. Germline V CDR1 and CDR2: LNHNV, YYDKDF (reference sequence). Between the trimmed V and J ends, which lost 5 bases and 10 bases, there was a span of 26 bases. Looking up the rest from reference TRBV15 and TRBJ1-1 gives the full variable domain: DAMVIQNPRYQVTQFGKPVTLSCSQTLNHNVMYWYQQKSSQAPKLLFHYYDKDFNNEADTPDNFQSRRPNTSFCFLDIRSPGLGDTAMYLCATSHSRGGVSGRAFFGQGTRLTVV.

This clone has just one count. The V call is TRBV13, the J call TRBJ2-1, with unresolved D. Trimming took off 7 bases at V and 9 bases at J, with 10 bases between the two ends. CDR3 length equals 11 residues. The germline gives CDR1 PRHDT, CDR2 FYEKMQ (reference sequence). This chain's CDR3 is CASILGFEQFF. In DNA form, the CDR3 reads TGTGCCAGCATTCTTGGCTTTGAGCAGTTCTTC.

The chain uses TRBV19 and TRBJ2-1, with D unclear. V was pared by 10 bases and J by 0 bases, with 19 bases between. CDR3 length: 16 amino acids. Germline V gene data show CDR1 as LNHDA and CDR2 as SQIVND (reference sequence). CDR3 sequence (DNA): TGTGCCACACTTCATCAGACTGACGGCTCCTACAATGAGCAGTTCTTC. It encodes CATLHQTDGSYNEQFF.